This entry concerns a single T cell receptor (beta chain). The record originates from a study of T cell responses to AZD1222 COVID-19 vaccine. From germline, CDR1 is WNHNN and CDR2 SYGVQD (reference sequence). The CDR3 extends over 19 amino acids. Trimming took 8 bases from V and 2 from J, leaving 28 bases between them. TCRdb's table, derived via immunoSEQ multiplex PCR, lists solely in-frame clones and lacks some. The sample records about 57,000 clones, roughly 87% being singletons. The TCR was taken from an adult in good health. Specimen: peripheral blood, collected on day 0 of AZD1222 vaccination. The chain couples TRBV10-1 to TRBJ1-5; D is undetermined. In nucleotides, the CDR3 is TGCGCCAGCTTGGGATTCCGGGTGCTAAAAAGGAGGTGCAATCAGCCCCAGCATTTT. Residues: CASLGFRVLKRRCNQPQHF.